The 13 T cell receptor beta chains below were found in one sample sequenced in a study of a mutant IDH1 vaccine in newly diagnosed glioma. These TCRs' antigens remain unknown. Documented time point: week 35, safety follow-up. One vaccine dose held 300 ug of mutant IDH1 20-mer peptide and came with topical imiquimod. The table came from immunoSEQ multiplex PCR; TCRdb's copy has only in-frame clones and leaves some out. The repertoire holds some 33,000 clones, with 60% to 85% as singletons. The sequencing used PBMCs, collected from a glioma patient whose treatment included an IDH1 peptide vaccine. The receptors originated from a woman aged 30 to 39 with glioma. Some clones in this sample may be carry-over from other donors' samples.

The genes are TRBV6-1 and TRBJ2-2; D uncertain. The CDR3 is made up of 12 amino acids. V was shortened by 4 bases and J by 8 bases, with 8 bases between the two germline ends. Per the germline V gene, CDR1 is MNHNS and CDR2 is SASEGT. CDR3 residues: CASSVILGELFF. The CDR3 coding sequence is TGTGCCAGCAGTGTCATCCTGGGGGAGCTGTTTTTT.

This rearrangement joins TRBV4-1 to TRBJ2-5; no definite D call. This CDR3 comprises 13 residues. V was trimmed by 3 bases and J by 4 bases, leaving 9 bases between them. Germline V lookup: CDR1 MGHRA, CDR2 YSYEKL. Here the CDR3 reads CASSQGLRETQYF. DNA for the CDR3: TGCGCCAGCAGCCAGGGTCTGAGAGAGACCCAGTACTTC.

The chain employs TRBV28 and TRBJ2-7, with no clear D. The germline V gene encodes CDR1 MDHEN and CDR2 SYDVKM. The V gene lost 6 bases and the J gene lost 2 bases, with 11 bases spanning the gap. There are 13 residues in the CDR3. CDR3 in DNA: TGTGCCAGCAGGTTTCCACAAACCTACGAGCAGTACTTC. This sequence encodes CASRFPQTYEQYF.

V usage is TRBV21-1 and J usage is TRBJ2-5; the D segment call TRBD1 is taken from the table without a DNA check. TRBV21-1 is reported as a pseudogene. The CDR3 contains 16 residues. The CDR3 DNA reads as TGTGCCAGCAGCAAAGGCGGGGACAGGGGGGAAGAGACCCAGTACTTC. Translating it yields CASSKGGDRGEETQYF.

This sequence joins TRBV10-3 and TRBJ1-1; tentative D call: TRBD1 (6 bases). CDR1 is ENHRY and CDR2 is SYGVKD in the germline V gene. The CDR3 spans 14 residues. V shed 4 bases and J shed 1 base, with 10 bases lying between them. The CDR3 protein is CAISAGGPNTEAFF. The CDR3 DNA is TGTGCCATCAGTGCTGGGGGGCCGAACACTGAAGCTTTCTTT.

The V and J genes are TRBV10-3 and TRBJ1-4, with D possibly TRBD1 on 5 matching bases. Per the germline V gene, CDR1 is ENHRY and CDR2 is SYGVKD. This CDR3 has 13 residues. V lost 4 bases, J lost 8 bases, and 11 bases lay in between. Written as DNA, the CDR3 is TGTGCCATCAGTGGGCGAGGGGACGAAAAACTGTTTTTT. Protein sequence: CAISGRGDEKLFF.

The chain joins TRBV6-5 to TRBJ1-2; perhaps TRBD1 as D (6 bases). This CDR3 is built from 14 residues. CDR1 and CDR2 from the germline V gene are MNHEY and SVGAGI. Trimming removed 8 bases from V and 8 bases from J, with 21 bases in between. In DNA, the CDR3 is TGTGCCAGCGTAGCCCCACAGGGTTTAGGGGGCTACACCTTC. The encoded protein is CASVAPQGLGGYTF.

This clone was observed a single time. The identical CDR3 is also encoded by other nucleotide sequences in the sample. The chain joins TRBV29-1 to TRBJ2-7; 16 bases fit TRBD2. CDR1 and CDR2 (germline): SQVTM, ANQGSEA. V was clipped by 3 bases and J by 3 bases; unmatched bases: 2. CDR3 length: 15 residues. Here the CDR3 DNA reads TGCAGCGTTGAGGGACTAGCGGGAGGGGACTACGAGCAGTACTTC. Translating gives CSVEGLAGGDYEQYF.

This clone was seen only once. The chain carries TRBV1 and TRBJ2-3; TRBD2, the table's D call, was not compared with the DNA. TRBV1 is a documented pseudogene. The CDR3 has 16 residues. The CDR3, as DNA: TGCACCAGCAGCCAAGGGGGGGGCGGAGGGGGAGATACGCAGTATTTT. It codes for CTSSQGGGGGGDTQYF.

This chain links TRBV6-5 with TRBJ2-5; TRBD2 matches 10 bases. Germline V lookup: CDR1 MNHEY, CDR2 SVGAGI. Trimming cost V 7 bases and J 5 bases; bases outside gene matches: 10. The CDR3 runs 15 residues. The CDR3 coding sequence is TGTGCCAGCACCCCTTGGACTAGCGGACGGGAGACCCAGTACTTC. Its translation is CASTPWTSGRETQYF.

The rearrangement links TRBV10-1 to TRBJ2-2, with 8 bases that match TRBD1. Germline assignment: CDR1 WNHNN and CDR2 SYGVQD (reference sequence). J was trimmed by 6 bases and V by 6 bases; bases with no gene match: 9. This CDR3 region has 15 residues. For the CDR3, the DNA is TGCGCCAGCAGCATAACAGGGGGTATGGCCGGGGAGCTGTTTTTT. This encodes CASSITGGMAGELFF.

The chain employs TRBV7-9 and TRBJ2-7, with 14 bases lining up with TRBD2. CDR1 SEHNR and CDR2 FQNEAQ come from the germline V gene (reference sequence). The CDR3 is made up of 17 amino acids. The junction had 6 bases not matched to a gene; V was cut back by 4 bases and J by 1 base. The CDR3, as DNA: TGTGCCAGCAGCTCCCAAAGGACTAGCGGGGGGTCCTACGAGCAGTACTTC. Amino acid sequence: CASSSQRTSGGSYEQYF.

A single count supports this clone. The V gene is TRBV4-1, the J gene TRBJ2-6; 9 positions match TRBD1. V lost 4 bases to trimming and J lost 4 bases; unmatched junction nucleotides: 5. This CDR3 is 16 amino acids long. Germline V gene lookup returns CDR1 MGHRA and CDR2 YSYEKL. CDR3 DNA: TGCGCCAGCAGCCGGGACAGGGCGTCAGGGGCCAACGTCCTGACTTTC. Residues: CASSRDRASGANVLTF.